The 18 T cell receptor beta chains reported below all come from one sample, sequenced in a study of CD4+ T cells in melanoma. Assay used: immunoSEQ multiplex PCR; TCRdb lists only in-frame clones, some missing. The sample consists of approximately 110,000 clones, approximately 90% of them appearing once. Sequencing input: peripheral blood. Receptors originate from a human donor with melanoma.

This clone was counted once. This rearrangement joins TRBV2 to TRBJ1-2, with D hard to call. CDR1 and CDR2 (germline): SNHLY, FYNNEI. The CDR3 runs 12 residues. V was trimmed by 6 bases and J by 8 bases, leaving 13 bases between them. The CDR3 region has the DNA TGTGCCAGCAGGGGAGGAGGTGGCGGCTACACCTTC. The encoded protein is CASRGGGGGYTF.

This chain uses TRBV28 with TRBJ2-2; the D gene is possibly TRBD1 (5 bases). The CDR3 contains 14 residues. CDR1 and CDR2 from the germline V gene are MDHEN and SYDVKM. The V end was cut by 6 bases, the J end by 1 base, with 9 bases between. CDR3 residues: CASRPQGNTGELFF. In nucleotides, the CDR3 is TGTGCCAGCAGACCTCAGGGGAACACCGGGGAGCTGTTTTTT.

The CDR3 coding sequence is TGTGCCAGCAGTTCCCCTCTCGGGGAGACCCAGTACTTC. Amino acids: CASSSPLGETQYF. The chain has TRBV27 and TRBJ2-5; D gene ambiguous. The CDR3 spans 13 residues. The V end was cut by 4 bases, the J end by 5 bases, with 11 bases between. The germline V gene has CDR1 MNHEY and CDR2 SMNVEV (reference sequence).

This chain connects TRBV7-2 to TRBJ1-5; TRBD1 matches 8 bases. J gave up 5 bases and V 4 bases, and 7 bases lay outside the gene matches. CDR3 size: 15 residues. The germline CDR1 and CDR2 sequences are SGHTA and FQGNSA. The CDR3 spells CASSSGDRSHQPQHF. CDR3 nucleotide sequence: TGTGCCAGCAGCTCCGGGGACAGGTCTCATCAGCCCCAGCATTTT.

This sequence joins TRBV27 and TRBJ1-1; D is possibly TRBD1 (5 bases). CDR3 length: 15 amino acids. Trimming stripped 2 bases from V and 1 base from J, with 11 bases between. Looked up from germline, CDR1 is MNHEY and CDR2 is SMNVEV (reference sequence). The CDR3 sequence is CASSLRGRQNTEAFF. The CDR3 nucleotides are TGTGCCAGCAGTTTAAGGGGTCGGCAGAACACTGAAGCTTTCTTT.

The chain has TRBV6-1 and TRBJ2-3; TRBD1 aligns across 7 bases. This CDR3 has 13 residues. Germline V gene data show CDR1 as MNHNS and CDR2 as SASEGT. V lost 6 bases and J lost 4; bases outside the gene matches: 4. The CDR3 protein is CASRPGGPDTQYF. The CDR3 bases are TGTGCCAGCAGACCAGGGGGACCAGATACGCAGTATTTT.

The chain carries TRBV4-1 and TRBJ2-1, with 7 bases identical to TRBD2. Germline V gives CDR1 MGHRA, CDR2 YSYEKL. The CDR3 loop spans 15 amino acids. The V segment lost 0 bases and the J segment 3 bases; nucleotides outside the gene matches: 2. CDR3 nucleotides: TGCGCCAGCAGCCAAGACAGCGGGGTCTACAATGAGCAGTTCTTC. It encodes CASSQDSGVYNEQFF.

DNA for the CDR3: TGCGCCAGCAGCCAACCGGGAGAGGTCAATGAGCAGTTCTTC. Translation: CASSQPGEVNEQFF. V is TRBV4-3 and J is TRBJ2-1; the D gene is possibly TRBD2 (6 bases). V lost 2 bases and J 6 bases, leaving 11 bases between the germline ends. From germline, CDR1 is LGHNA and CDR2 YSLEER. The CDR3 is 14 amino acids.

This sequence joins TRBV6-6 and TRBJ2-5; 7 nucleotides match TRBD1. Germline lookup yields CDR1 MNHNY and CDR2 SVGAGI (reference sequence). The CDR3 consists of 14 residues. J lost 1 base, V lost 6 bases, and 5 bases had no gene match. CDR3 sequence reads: CASRTGDPQETQYF. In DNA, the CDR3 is TGTGCCAGCAGAACAGGGGATCCCCAAGAGACCCAGTACTTC.

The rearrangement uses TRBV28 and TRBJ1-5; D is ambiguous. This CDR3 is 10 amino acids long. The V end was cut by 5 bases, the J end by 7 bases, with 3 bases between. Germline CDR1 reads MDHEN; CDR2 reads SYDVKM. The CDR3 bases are TGTGCCAGCAGTACGCAGCCCCAGCATTTT. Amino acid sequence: CASSTQPQHF.

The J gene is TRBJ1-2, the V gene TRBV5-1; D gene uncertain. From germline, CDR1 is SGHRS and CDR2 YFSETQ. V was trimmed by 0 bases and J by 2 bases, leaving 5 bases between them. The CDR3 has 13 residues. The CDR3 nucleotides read TGCGCCAGCAGCTTGGGCTACAACTATGGCTACACCTTC. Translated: CASSLGYNYGYTF.

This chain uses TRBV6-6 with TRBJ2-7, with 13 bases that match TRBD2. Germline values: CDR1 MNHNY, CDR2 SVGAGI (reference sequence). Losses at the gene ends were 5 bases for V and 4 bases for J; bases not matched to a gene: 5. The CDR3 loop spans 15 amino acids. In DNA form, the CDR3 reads TGTGCCAGCAGTATATGGACTAGCGGGAGATACGAGCAGTACTTC. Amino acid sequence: CASSIWTSGRYEQYF.

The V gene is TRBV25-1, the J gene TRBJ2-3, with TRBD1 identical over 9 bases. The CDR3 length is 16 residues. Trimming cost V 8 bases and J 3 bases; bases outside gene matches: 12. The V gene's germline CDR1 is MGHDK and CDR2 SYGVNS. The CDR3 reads CASSLHTGGPTDTQYF. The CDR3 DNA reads TGTGCCAGCTCACTCCACACAGGGGGCCCGACAGATACGCAGTATTTT.

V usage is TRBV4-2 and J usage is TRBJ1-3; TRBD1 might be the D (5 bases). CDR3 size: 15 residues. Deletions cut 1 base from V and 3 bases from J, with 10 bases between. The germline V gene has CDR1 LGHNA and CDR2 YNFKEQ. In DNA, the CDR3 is TGTGCCAGCAGCCAAGTGGGAGGGGTTGGAAACACCATATATTTT. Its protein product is CASSQVGGVGNTIYF.

In DNA form, the CDR3 reads TGTGCCAGCAGCCCCGGTTCTAGCGGGACGTCCTACAATGAGCAGTTCTTC. Translating gives CASSPGSSGTSYNEQFF. The chain employs TRBV7-7 and TRBJ2-1; 9 bases are a match to TRBD2. Germline loops: CDR1 SSHAT, CDR2 FNYEAQ (reference sequence). V was clipped by 5 bases and J by 1 base; unmatched bases: 9. This CDR3 has 17 amino acids. Variable domain in full (rest from reference TRBV7-7 and TRBJ2-1): GAGVSQSPRYKVTKRGQDVTLRCDPISSHATLYWYQQALGQGPEFLTYFNYEAQPDKSGLPSDRFSAERPEGSISTLTIQRTEQRDSAMYRCASSPGSSGTSYNEQFFGPGTRLTVL.

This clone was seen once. Here the CDR3 reads CASSTQTGHQETQYF. In nucleotides, the CDR3 is TGTGCCAGCAGCACACAAACAGGCCACCAAGAGACCCAGTACTTC. This sequence joins TRBV9 and TRBJ2-5; the D gene is possibly TRBD1 (5 bases). The CDR3 has 15 residues. The V gene lost 4 bases and the J gene lost 0 bases, with 13 bases spanning the gap. CDR1 is SGDLS, CDR2 YYNGEE, per germline.

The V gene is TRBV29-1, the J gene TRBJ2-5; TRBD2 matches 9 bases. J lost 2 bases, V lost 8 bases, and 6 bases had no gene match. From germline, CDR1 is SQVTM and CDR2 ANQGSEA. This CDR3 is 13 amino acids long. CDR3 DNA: TGCAGCTACCTAGCGGGGAATCAAGAGACCCAGTACTTC. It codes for CSYLAGNQETQYF.

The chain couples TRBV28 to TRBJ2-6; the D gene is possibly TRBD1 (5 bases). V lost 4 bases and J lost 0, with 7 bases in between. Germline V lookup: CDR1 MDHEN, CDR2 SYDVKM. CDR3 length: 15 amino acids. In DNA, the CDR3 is TGTGCCAGCAGTTACAGGTTCTCTGGGGCCAACGTCCTGACTTTC. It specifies CASSYRFSGANVLTF.